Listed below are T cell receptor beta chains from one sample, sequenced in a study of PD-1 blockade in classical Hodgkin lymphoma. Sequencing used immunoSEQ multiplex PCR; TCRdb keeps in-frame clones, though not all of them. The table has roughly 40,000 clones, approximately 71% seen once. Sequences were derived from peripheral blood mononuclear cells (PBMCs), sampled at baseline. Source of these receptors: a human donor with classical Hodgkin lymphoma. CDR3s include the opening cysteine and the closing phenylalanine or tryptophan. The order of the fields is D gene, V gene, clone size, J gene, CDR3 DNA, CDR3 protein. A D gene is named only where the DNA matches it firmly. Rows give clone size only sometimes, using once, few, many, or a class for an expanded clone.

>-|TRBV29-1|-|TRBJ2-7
TGCAGCGTGGGGGCCTCCGGGGGTCACGAGCAGTACTTC
CSVGASGGHEQYF
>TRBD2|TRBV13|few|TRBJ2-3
TGTGCCAGCAGCTTAGGTCTAGCGGTAGATACGCAGTATTTT
CASSLGLAVDTQYF
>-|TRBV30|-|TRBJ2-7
TGTGCCTGGAGTCCGATCACCTACGAGCAGTACTTC
CAWSPITYEQYF
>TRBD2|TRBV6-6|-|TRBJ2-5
TGTGCCAGCAGTGCCGCTCTAGCGGGGGGGGAGACCCAGTACTTC
CASSAALAGGETQYF
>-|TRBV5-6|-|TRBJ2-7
TGTGCCAGCAGTCTCAGGGGACCATCCCCCTACGAGCAGTACTTC
CASSLRGPSPYEQYF
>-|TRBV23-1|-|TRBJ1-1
TGCGCCAGCAGTCGGGGGATGGAGAACACTGAAGCTTTCTTT
CASSRGMENTEAFF
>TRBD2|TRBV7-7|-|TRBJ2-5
TGTGCCAGCAGTTCGGGGGGAGGAGAGACCCAGTACTTC
CASSSGGGETQYF
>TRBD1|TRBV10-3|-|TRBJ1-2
TGTGCCATCAATGCGGGTGGACAGGGTGTCTATGGCTACACCTTC
CAINAGGQGVYGYTF
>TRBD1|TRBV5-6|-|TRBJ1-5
TGTGCCAGCAGCCGGACAGGGGACGGCAATCAGCCCCAGCATTTT
CASSRTGDGNQPQHF
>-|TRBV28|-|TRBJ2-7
TGTGCCAGCATGTACCCCACACCCCCCTACGAGCAGTACTTC
CASMYPTPPYEQYF
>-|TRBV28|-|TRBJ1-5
TGTGCCAGCAGTTTATGGTCAGCAGGTTCAAGCAATCAGCCCCAGCATTTT
CASSLWSAGSSNQPQHF
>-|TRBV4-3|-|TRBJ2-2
TGCGCCAGCAGCCAAGGGTGGGGAGCGAACACCGGGGAGCTGTTTTTT
CASSQGWGANTGELFF
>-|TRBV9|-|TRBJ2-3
TGTGCCAGCAGCGTAGGACTAGTCGGAGATACGCAGTATTTT
CASSVGLVGDTQYF
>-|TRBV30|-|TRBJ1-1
TGTGCCTGGGACGCGACAGCGAACACTGAAGCTTTCTTT
CAWDATANTEAFF
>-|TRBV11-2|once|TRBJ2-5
TGTGCCAGCAGCTTTACCGGGATCCAAGAGACCCAGTACTTC
CASSFTGIQETQYF
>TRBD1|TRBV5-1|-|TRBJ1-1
TGCGCCAGCAGCTCCGGACAGGGATTGAACACTGAAGCTTTCTTT
CASSSGQGLNTEAFF
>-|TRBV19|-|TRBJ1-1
TGTGCCAGTAGTGTTGTAAACAATTGGGAAGCTTTCTTT
CASSVVNNWEAFF
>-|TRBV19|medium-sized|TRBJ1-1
TGTGCCGCGGGGTCTACCATGAACACTGAAGCTTTCTTT
CAAGSTMNTEAFF
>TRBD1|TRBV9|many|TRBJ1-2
TGTGCCAGCAGCCCAGGACAGGCAAGCTACACCTTC
CASSPGQASYTF
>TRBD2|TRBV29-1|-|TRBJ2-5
TGCAGCGTTGAGATAACTAGCGGGGGAAAAGAGACCCAGTACTTC
CSVEITSGGKETQYF
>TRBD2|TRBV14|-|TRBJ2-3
TGTGCCAGCAGCCAAGTCAAGCGGGGGGGTTCAGATACGCAGTATTTT
CASSQVKRGGSDTQYF
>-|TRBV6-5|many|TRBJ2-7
TGTGCCAGCAGTTACTTGACCCAAGACAGGCAGTACTTC
CASSYLTQDRQYF
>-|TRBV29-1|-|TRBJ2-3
TGCAGCGTGGAGTTGGATACGCAGTATTTT
CSVELDTQYF
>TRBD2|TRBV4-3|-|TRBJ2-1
TGCGCCAGCAGCCAAGGTTGGGGACTAGGGTCTGAGCAGTTCTTC
CASSQGWGLGSEQFF
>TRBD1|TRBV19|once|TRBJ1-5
TGTGCCAGTAGTATTGTGGGACAGGGAGAACCCTCGAAGCAGCCCCAGCATTTT
CASSIVGQGEPSKQPQHF
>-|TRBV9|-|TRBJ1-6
TGTGCCAGCAGCGTAGGGGAACATTCACCCCTCCACTTT
CASSVGEHSPLHF
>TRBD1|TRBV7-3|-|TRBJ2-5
TGTGCCAGCAGCTTAATAGGGGGCGCCGGGGAGACCCAGTACTTC
CASSLIGGAGETQYF
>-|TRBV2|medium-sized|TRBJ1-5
TGTGCCAGCAGTGAATGGGTTCAGCCCCAGCATTTT
CASSEWVQPQHF
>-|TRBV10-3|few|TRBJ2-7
TGTGCCATCAGTGTTCTGGGGGGCCCGAATTCTTACGAGCAGTACTTC
CAISVLGGPNSYEQYF
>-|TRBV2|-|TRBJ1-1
TGTGCCAGCATTTACAGATCCCACAACACTGAAGCTTTCTTT
CASIYRSHNTEAFF
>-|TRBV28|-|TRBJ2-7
TGTGCCAGCAGTTTAGGGGGGACCCGTAGCCGCGAGCAGTACTTC
CASSLGGTRSREQYF
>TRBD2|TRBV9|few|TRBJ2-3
TGTGCCAGCAGCCATACCACGGGGGGGGGCACAGATACGCAGTATTTT
CASSHTTGGGTDTQYF
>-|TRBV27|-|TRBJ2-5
TGTGCCAGCAGCCCTCTAGCGTCAGGAGAGACCCAGTACTTC
CASSPLASGETQYF
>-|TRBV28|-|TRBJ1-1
TGTGCCAGCAGTTTAACCAGGGGTGGAACTGAAGCTTTCTTT
CASSLTRGGTEAFF
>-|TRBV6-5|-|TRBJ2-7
TGTGCCAGCAGTTACTCCCTGGGACCCACCTACGAGCAGTACTTC
CASSYSLGPTYEQYF
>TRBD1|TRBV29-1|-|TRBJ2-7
TGCAGCGGGGGGACAGGGACAGGCAACGAGCAGTACTTC
CSGGTGTGNEQYF
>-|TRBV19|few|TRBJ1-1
TGTGCCAGTAGTGGCGGACGCGGGGTGTGGACTGAAGCTTTCTTT
CASSGGRGVWTEAFF
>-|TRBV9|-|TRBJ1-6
TGTGCCAGCAGCGTTATCGGTGGACCCCTCCACTTT
CASSVIGGPLHF
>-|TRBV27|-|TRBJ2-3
TGTGCCAGCAAGGAATACAGCACAGATACGCAGTATTTT
CASKEYSTDTQYF
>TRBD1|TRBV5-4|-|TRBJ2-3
TGTGCCAGCAGCCCTCGGACAGGGGGTCCGACAGATACGCAGTATTTT
CASSPRTGGPTDTQYF
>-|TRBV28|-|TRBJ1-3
TGTGCCAGCAGTGGGGGGGGAGGTTGGGCTGGAAACACCATATATTTT
CASSGGGGWAGNTIYF
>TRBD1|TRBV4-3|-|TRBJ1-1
TGCGCCAGCAGCCATGGGACAGGGCTGGGCCTTGAAGCTTTCTTT
CASSHGTGLGLEAFF
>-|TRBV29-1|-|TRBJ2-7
TGCAGCGTTTTGCCGACCGAGGACAGTGTCGGGAACGAGCAGTACTTC
CSVLPTEDSVGNEQYF
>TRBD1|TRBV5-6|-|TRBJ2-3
TGTGCCAGCAGATCTGACAGGGCGACAGATACGCAGTATTTT
CASRSDRATDTQYF
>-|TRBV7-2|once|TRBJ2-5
TGTGCCAGCAGCTTAGGGGCGGGACTGCGTCGTCAAGAGACCCAGTACTTC
CASSLGAGLRRQETQYF